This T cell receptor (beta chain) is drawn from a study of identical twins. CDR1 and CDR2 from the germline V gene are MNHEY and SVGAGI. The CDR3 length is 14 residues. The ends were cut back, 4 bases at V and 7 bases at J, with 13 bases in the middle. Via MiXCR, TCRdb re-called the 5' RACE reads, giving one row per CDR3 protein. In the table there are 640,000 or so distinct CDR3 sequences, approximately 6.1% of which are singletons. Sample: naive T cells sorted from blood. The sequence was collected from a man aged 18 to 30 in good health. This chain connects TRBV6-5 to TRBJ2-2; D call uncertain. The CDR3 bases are TGTGCCAGCAGTTCCGGACCCAAAGGCGGGGAGCTGTTTTTT. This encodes CASSSGPKGGELFF.